This is a list of T cell receptor beta chains from one sample in a study of OX40 agonist ivuxolimab in advanced cancers. The assay was immunoSEQ multiplex PCR, and TCRdb's table has in-frame clones only and misses some. In the table there are more than 70,000 clones, 93% of which are singletons. Material: CD4+ or CD8+ T cells sorted from blood, obtained in a trial of the OX40 agonist ivuxolimab. Receptors originate from an adult with an advanced solid tumor such as melanoma, head and neck, liver or kidney cancer. Each CDR3 is given with its conserved first and last residue. D genes are given only for firm matches.

J gene	D gene	V gene	CDR3 DNA	CDR3 protein
TRBJ2-5	TRBD1	TRBV7-9	TGTGCCAGCAGCCCTCCGACAGGGCGCGTAGTAGAAGAGACCCAGTACTTC	CASSPPTGRVVEETQYF
TRBJ2-7	NA	TRBV7-9	TGTGCCAGCAGCTCTAGTACCCTAGGACAGCCTGCACGTTTCTACGAGCAGTACTTC	CASSSSTLGQPARFYEQYF
TRBJ1-2	NA	TRBV6-1	TGTGCCAGCAGGACGGGGGGCTACACCTTC	CASRTGGYTF
TRBJ2-1	NA	TRBV25-1	TGTGCCAGCAGTGAAAGGGGGAAATCCTACAATGAGCAGTTCTTC	CASSERGKSYNEQFF
TRBJ2-7	NA	TRBV18	TGTGCCAGCTCACTCCGCGGGACTGCCTCCTACGAGCAGTACTTC	CASSLRGTASYEQYF
TRBJ2-3	NA	TRBV4-1	TGCGCCAGCAGCCAAGGGGACCTTCGAGGTGATACGCAGTATTTT	CASSQGDLRGDTQYF
TRBJ1-2	NA	TRBV7-2	TGTGCCAGCAGCTTAGACTCATTTTTCTCCTATGGCTACACCTTC	CASSLDSFFSYGYTF
TRBJ1-2	NA	TRBV7-4	TGTGCCAGCAGCTTAGGAGTAACGGAAAACTATGGCTACACCTTC	CASSLGVTENYGYTF
TRBJ2-2	TRBD2	TRBV7-3	TGTGCCAGCAGCCCCCGGTCGGAGACTAGCGGGAGGTGGAGGGACACCGGGGAGCTGTTTTTT	CASSPRSETSGRWRDTGELFF
TRBJ2-3	NA	TRBV7-6	TGTGCCAGCAGTGGAGGGGCCACAGATACGCAGTATTTT	CASSGGATDTQYF
TRBJ1-1	TRBD1	TRBV7-9	TGTGCCAGCAGCTTATGGTCAGGGGGATGGAAGGACACTGAAGCTTTCTTT	CASSLWSGGWKDTEAFF
TRBJ1-5	NA	TRBV28	TGTGCCAGCGGAGGGCTTCTGGGGCCAAATCAGCCCCAGCATTTT	CASGGLLGPNQPQHF
TRBJ1-1	TRBD1	TRBV5-1	TGCGCCAGCAGCCTAGACAGGGGGCCAGAGAACACTGAAGCTTTCTTT	CASSLDRGPENTEAFF
TRBJ1-2	TRBD1	TRBV7-3	TGTGCCAGCAGCTTAACAGGGCGTGGGACAGGGGGCGGAGGCTACACCTTC	CASSLTGRGTGGGGYTF
TRBJ2-1	NA	TRBV2	TGTGCCAGCAGTGTTTTCTACAATGAGCAGTTCTTC	CASSVFYNEQFF
TRBJ2-7	NA	TRBV27	TGTGCCAGCAGTTTAAAAGGGTACACCTACGAGCAGTACTTC	CASSLKGYTYEQYF
TRBJ2-1	NA	TRBV7-9	TGTGCCAGCAGCTTAGGGCGGGGTCCCTACAATGAGCAGTTCTTC	CASSLGRGPYNEQFF